These 27 T cell receptor beta chains came from one sample sequenced in a study of blood T cell repertoires in COVID-19. The repertoire was sequenced with immunoSEQ multiplex PCR; TCRdb's copy has only in-frame clones and lacks some. The sample lists roughly 570,000 clones, roughly 89% occurring once. The sample was peripheral blood. Source of these receptors: a woman aged 45-59 years with COVID-19, enrolled during active disease.

The gene calls are TRBV6-5 and TRBJ1-2, with D perhaps matching TRBD1 (5 bases). Germline V gene data show CDR1 as MNHEY and CDR2 as SVGAGI. V dropped 5 bases and J dropped 8 bases, with 9 bases sitting between them. This CDR3 region has 11 residues. The chain's CDR3 is CASSTGEGYTF. The CDR3 nucleotides are TGTGCCAGCAGTACGGGGGAAGGCTACACCTTC.

The chain is built from TRBV6-5 and TRBJ2-1, with 8 nucleotides matching TRBD1. The V gene end was trimmed by 0 bases and the J gene end by 10 bases; junction bases not matched to a gene: 11. Germline V lookup: CDR1 MNHEY, CDR2 SVGAGI. The CDR3 runs 16 residues. CDR3 protein: CASSYSTRTGYVEQFF. CDR3 in DNA: TGTGCCAGCAGTTACTCGACCCGGACAGGGTATGTGGAGCAGTTCTTC.

The chain carries TRBV24-1 and TRBJ2-3; 9 bases match TRBD1. V was pared by 5 bases and J by 8 bases, with 10 bases of the junction left unmatched. Germline CDR1 is KGHDR and CDR2 is SFDVKD. CDR3 size: 15 residues. Here the CDR3 reads CATSVGTGSASTQYF. CDR3 sequence (DNA): TGTGCCACCAGTGTCGGGACAGGGAGCGCATCTACGCAGTATTTT.

The chain combines TRBV29-1 with TRBJ2-7; TRBD1 matches 7 bases. The germline gives CDR1 SQVTM, CDR2 ANQGSEA. The CDR3 runs 12 residues. The J segment lost 5 bases and the V segment lost 7 bases, leaving 8 bases of the junction unmatched. The CDR3 loop is CSALQGSDEQYF. The CDR3 DNA is TGCAGCGCTCTACAGGGGAGCGACGAGCAGTACTTC.

The count of this clone is one. V usage is TRBV6-5 and J usage is TRBJ1-1; a possible D gene is TRBD1 (5 bases). The CDR3 has 15 residues. Trimming shortened V by 0 bases and J by 1 base, and 9 bases separated the two germline ends. Germline V gives CDR1 MNHEY, CDR2 SVGAGI. The CDR3 nucleotides are TGTGCCAGCAGTTACTCGACAGTTTCGAACACTGAAGCTTTCTTT. Its translation is CASSYSTVSNTEAFF.

Comments on this clone: The sample has other DNA sequences that encode this CDR3 too. J is TRBJ1-5 and V is TRBV7-2, with a possible D match to TRBD1 (6 bases). The germline V and J ends were trimmed by 3 bases and 0 bases, with 9 bases remaining between them. Germline CDR1 is SGHTA and CDR2 is FQGNSA. CDR3 length equals 15 residues. The CDR3 region is CASSFRGYSNQPQHF. DNA of the CDR3: TGTGCCAGCAGCTTCAGGGGATATAGCAATCAGCCCCAGCATTTT.

The gene calls are TRBV30 and TRBJ1-1; D is unresolved. Germline lookup yields CDR1 GTSNPN and CDR2 SVGIG (reference sequence). V lost 3 bases and J 5 bases, leaving 16 bases between the germline ends. CDR3 length: 14 residues. The CDR3 nucleotides read TGTGCCTGGAGCCTTACAAACAGTAGGACTGAAGCTTTCTTT. Translation gives CAWSLTNSRTEAFF.

This rearrangement joins TRBV19 to TRBJ2-6; D might be TRBD2 (6 bases). Between the trimmed V and J ends, which lost 5 bases and 2 bases, there was a span of 16 bases. This CDR3 has 17 residues. Germline-derived CDR1 and CDR2 are LNHDA and SQIVND (reference sequence). This CDR3 reads CASSPPRGSTGANVLTF. The DNA of the CDR3 is TGTGCCAGTAGTCCCCCTCGGGGGAGTACTGGGGCCAACGTCCTGACTTTC.

The chain joins TRBV5-6 to TRBJ1-1; 9 bases are a match to TRBD1. Trimming removed 1 base from V and 0 bases from J; junction bases left unmatched: 7. CDR3 length: 17 amino acids. CDR1 and CDR2 from the germline V gene are SGHDT and YYEEEE. CDR3 sequence reads: CASSLTGGPRMNTEAFF. CDR3 nucleotides: TGTGCCAGCAGCTTGACAGGGGGCCCTCGGATGAACACTGAAGCTTTCTTT.

The rearrangement links TRBV28 to TRBJ2-3; 7 bases align to TRBD1. The CDR3 runs to 15 residues. V gave up 2 bases and J gave up 6 bases; unmatched junction bases: 8. The germline V gene encodes CDR1 MDHEN and CDR2 SYDVKM. The CDR3 DNA is TGTGCCAGCAGTTTACTTACAGGGGTTGGTGATACGCAGTATTTT. Translation: CASSLLTGVGDTQYF.

The chain carries TRBV24-1 and TRBJ2-1, with D perhaps TRBD2 (7 bases). This CDR3 has 20 amino acids. Germline V gene sequence: CDR1 KGHDR, CDR2 SFDVKD. Deletions cut 8 bases from V and 0 bases from J, with 28 bases between. The CDR3 here is CATTPRHEGGPSSSYNEQFF. In DNA form, the CDR3 reads TGTGCCACCACGCCGCGTCATGAGGGGGGGCCCTCAAGCTCCTACAATGAGCAGTTCTTC.

This clone was counted a single time. The gene calls are TRBV28 and TRBJ2-3, with D possibly TRBD1 on 6 matching bases. From germline, CDR1 is MDHEN and CDR2 SYDVKM. The CDR3 spans 14 residues. Trimming removed 3 bases from V and 3 bases from J, with 10 bases in between. The CDR3 DNA sequence: TGTGCCAGCAGTTTTGGGGGCGGGACAGATACGCAGTATTTT. This codes for CASSFGGGTDTQYF.

A single count supports this clone. The J gene is TRBJ2-1, the V gene TRBV6-1, with 11 bases aligning to TRBD2. Germline V gene sequence: CDR1 MNHNS, CDR2 SASEGT. The V gene end was trimmed by 3 bases and the J gene end by 7 bases; junction bases not matched to a gene: 8. CDR3 length: 16 amino acids. The CDR3 region has the DNA TGTGCCAGCAGTGAGGTGGCTAGCGGGGGGCCAAATGAGCAGTTCTTC. Translating it yields CASSEVASGGPNEQFF.

The chain recombines TRBV6-1 with TRBJ1-2; possibly TRBD1 for D (5 bases). The ends were cut back, 6 bases at V and 4 bases at J, with 15 bases in the middle. The CDR3 has 14 amino acids. Germline-derived CDR1 and CDR2 are MNHNS and SASEGT. The CDR3 sequence: CASRGVVGGYGYTF. The CDR3 DNA sequence: TGTGCCAGCAGGGGGGTCGTCGGGGGCTATGGCTACACCTTC.

The rearrangement joins TRBV5-1 to TRBJ2-7; TRBD2 might be the D (6 bases). The CDR3 totals 17 residues. Germline CDR1 and CDR2: SGHRS and YFSETQ. Trimming cost V 1 base and J 5 bases, with 22 bases left between them. CDR3 coding DNA: TGCGCCAGCAGCTTGCGACCCTTGACGGGAGTGGGGCACGAGCAGTACTTC. This translates into CASSLRPLTGVGHEQYF.

Only one count was recorded for this clone. V usage is TRBV30 and J usage is TRBJ1-6, with D maybe TRBD1 (5 bases). In germline, CDR1 is GTSNPN, CDR2 SVGIG (reference sequence). V lost 4 bases, J lost 7 bases, and 11 bases lay in between. The CDR3 consists of 13 residues. The CDR3: CAWKDTRNSPLHF. DNA for the CDR3: TGTGCCTGGAAGGACACGAGAAATTCACCCCTCCACTTT.

This clone was seen only once. The genes are TRBV29-1 and TRBJ1-2; the D gene is possibly TRBD1 (5 bases). The CDR3 length is 12 residues. The V gene lost 5 bases and the J gene lost 6 bases, with 13 bases spanning the gap. The germline V gene has CDR1 SQVTM and CDR2 ANQGSEA. CDR3 region: CSVRGKVDGYTF. DNA of the CDR3: TGCAGCGTTAGGGGCAAGGTTGATGGCTACACCTTC.

The chain combines TRBV19 with TRBJ1-2; D might be TRBD1 (5 bases). The V and J ends lost 3 bases and 2 bases respectively, with 13 bases between them. The CDR3 is 15 amino acids. CDR1 and CDR2 from the germline V gene are LNHDA and SQIVND (reference sequence). The chain's CDR3 is CASSMMKAGNYGYTF. As DNA, the CDR3 is TGTGCCAGTAGTATGATGAAGGCAGGGAACTATGGCTACACCTTC.

The chain uses TRBV7-9 and TRBJ1-2; TRBD1 matches 10 bases. Germline V gives CDR1 SEHNR, CDR2 FQNEAQ (reference sequence). V gave up 5 bases and J gave up 2 bases; unmatched junction bases: 5. The CDR3 has 15 amino acids. CDR3 protein: CASSPKTGGNYGYTF. The CDR3 DNA reads as TGTGCCAGCAGCCCAAAGACAGGGGGCAACTATGGCTACACCTTC.

The gene calls are TRBV10-2 and TRBJ2-2; maybe TRBD2 (6 bases). V lost 2 bases and J lost 0, with 10 bases in between. CDR3 length equals 16 residues. Germline CDR1 is WSHSY and CDR2 is SAAADI. The CDR3 region is CASSERGTTNTGELFF. CDR3 coding DNA: TGCGCCAGCAGTGAGCGGGGGACCACGAACACCGGGGAGCTGTTTTTT.

The V and J genes are TRBV3-1 (or the pseudogene TRBV3-2) and TRBJ2-2; tentatively, D is TRBD2 (6 bases). Deletions cut 4 bases from V and 1 base from J, with 13 bases between. Germline V gene sequence: CDR1 LGHDT, CDR2 YNNKEL (reference sequence). This CDR3 has 16 amino acids. CDR3 sequence (DNA): TGTGCCAGCAGCCGGCAGGGCGGGGTGAACACCGGGGAGCTGTTTTTT. Translation gives CASSRQGGVNTGELFF.

V and J are TRBV5-6 and TRBJ1-2; D is possibly TRBD1 (6 bases). Germline lookup yields CDR1 SGHDT and CDR2 YYEEEE. Trimming took off 5 bases at V and 8 bases at J, with 22 bases between the two ends. The CDR3 loop spans 15 amino acids. The CDR3 nucleotides are TGTGCCAGCAGTTTCGGGACCCCAGATGGGGGCGGCTACACCTTC. Translation gives CASSFGTPDGGGYTF.

The chain has TRBV11-2 and TRBJ2-1, with a tentative D call TRBD1 (6 bases). The CDR3 length is 13 residues. CDR1 SGHAT and CDR2 FQNNGV come from the germline V gene. Trimming shortened V by 7 bases and J by 10 bases, and 17 bases separated the two germline ends. CDR3 in amino acids: CASTIGGLGEQFF. DNA of the CDR3: TGTGCCAGCACCATAGGGGGTTTAGGGGAGCAGTTCTTC.

This chain's CDR3 is CATRTSGGGEQFF. The CDR3 nucleotides are TGTGCCACCCGGACTAGCGGGGGGGGTGAGCAGTTCTTC. This chain links TRBV2 with TRBJ2-1; TRBD2 aligns across 15 bases. CDR1 and CDR2 (germline): SNHLY, FYNNEI. V dropped 10 bases and J dropped 9; count of bases not matched to a gene: 4. The CDR3 is 13 amino acids.

In this sample, this clone turned up a few times. The CDR3 region is CASKAGTSDTYEQYF. The CDR3 DNA is TGTGCCAGCAAGGCCGGGACTAGCGATACCTACGAGCAGTACTTC. V and J are TRBV2 and TRBJ2-7, with 10 bases that match TRBD2. Per germline, CDR1 SNHLY and CDR2 FYNNEI. This CDR3 has 15 residues. V lost 7 bases and J lost 2; bases outside the gene matches: 8.

J is TRBJ1-1 and V is TRBV6-2 or TRBV6-3; D unresolved. The germline gives CDR1 MNHEY, CDR2 SVGEGT. Deletions cut 6 bases from V and 1 base from J, with 9 bases between. This CDR3 is 13 amino acids long. CDR3 protein: CASSLTPNTEAFF. CDR3 bases: TGTGCCAGCAGCCTGACACCGAACACTGAAGCTTTCTTT.

The chain carries TRBV7-9 and TRBJ2-3; TRBD2 matches 12 bases. The CDR3 length is 17 residues. Trimming removed 5 bases from V and 5 bases from J; junction bases left unmatched: 11. Germline values: CDR1 SEHNR, CDR2 FQNEAQ (reference sequence). Here the CDR3 DNA reads TGTGCCAGCAGCCCGCTTCCCCTAGCGGGGGGGGGAGATACGCAGTATTTT. This translates into CASSPLPLAGGGDTQYF. The whole variable domain, remainder taken from reference TRBV7-9 and TRBJ2-3, is DTGVSQNPRHKITKRGQNVTFRCDPISEHNRLYWYRQTLGQGPEFLTYFQNEAQLEKSRLLSDRFSAERPKGSFSTLEIQRTEQGDSAMYLCASSPLPLAGGGDTQYFGPGTRLTVL.